The TCR beta chain described here comes from a study of shared clonotypes between healthy human individuals. The length of the CDR3 is 13 residues. CDR1 is SNHLY and CDR2 is FYNNEI in the germline V gene. Trimming removed 2 bases at V and 2 bases at J, with 6 bases between. Negatively enriched CD4+ T cells were divided by CD45RA into naive and memory. Study-level findings and limits: Specimens sampled were limited to blood, with tissue repertoires likely differing.

Assay runs were performed at deep level. In the original workflow: Filtering was not the same, since immunoSEQ gave junction-only sequences without quality scores. The table came from immunoSEQ multiplex PCR; TCRdb's copy has only in-frame clones and leaves some out. V, J and clone size are those of that table, while D and trimming were read from the DNA. This sample has roughly 1,000,000 clones, with 78% found just once. As for this clone: Its cognate antigen is unknown.

The chain joins TRBV2 to TRBJ2-5, with no clear D. This TCR came from a man between 18 and 29 years old in good health. Some clones in this sample may be carry-over from other donors' samples. Material for sequencing was memory CD4+ T cells from PBMCs. Subset meaning: CD45RA-negative fraction. CDR3 sequence: CASSEYRQETQYF. The CDR3 nucleotides are TGTGCCAGCAGTGAATACCGACAAGAGACCCAGTACTTC.